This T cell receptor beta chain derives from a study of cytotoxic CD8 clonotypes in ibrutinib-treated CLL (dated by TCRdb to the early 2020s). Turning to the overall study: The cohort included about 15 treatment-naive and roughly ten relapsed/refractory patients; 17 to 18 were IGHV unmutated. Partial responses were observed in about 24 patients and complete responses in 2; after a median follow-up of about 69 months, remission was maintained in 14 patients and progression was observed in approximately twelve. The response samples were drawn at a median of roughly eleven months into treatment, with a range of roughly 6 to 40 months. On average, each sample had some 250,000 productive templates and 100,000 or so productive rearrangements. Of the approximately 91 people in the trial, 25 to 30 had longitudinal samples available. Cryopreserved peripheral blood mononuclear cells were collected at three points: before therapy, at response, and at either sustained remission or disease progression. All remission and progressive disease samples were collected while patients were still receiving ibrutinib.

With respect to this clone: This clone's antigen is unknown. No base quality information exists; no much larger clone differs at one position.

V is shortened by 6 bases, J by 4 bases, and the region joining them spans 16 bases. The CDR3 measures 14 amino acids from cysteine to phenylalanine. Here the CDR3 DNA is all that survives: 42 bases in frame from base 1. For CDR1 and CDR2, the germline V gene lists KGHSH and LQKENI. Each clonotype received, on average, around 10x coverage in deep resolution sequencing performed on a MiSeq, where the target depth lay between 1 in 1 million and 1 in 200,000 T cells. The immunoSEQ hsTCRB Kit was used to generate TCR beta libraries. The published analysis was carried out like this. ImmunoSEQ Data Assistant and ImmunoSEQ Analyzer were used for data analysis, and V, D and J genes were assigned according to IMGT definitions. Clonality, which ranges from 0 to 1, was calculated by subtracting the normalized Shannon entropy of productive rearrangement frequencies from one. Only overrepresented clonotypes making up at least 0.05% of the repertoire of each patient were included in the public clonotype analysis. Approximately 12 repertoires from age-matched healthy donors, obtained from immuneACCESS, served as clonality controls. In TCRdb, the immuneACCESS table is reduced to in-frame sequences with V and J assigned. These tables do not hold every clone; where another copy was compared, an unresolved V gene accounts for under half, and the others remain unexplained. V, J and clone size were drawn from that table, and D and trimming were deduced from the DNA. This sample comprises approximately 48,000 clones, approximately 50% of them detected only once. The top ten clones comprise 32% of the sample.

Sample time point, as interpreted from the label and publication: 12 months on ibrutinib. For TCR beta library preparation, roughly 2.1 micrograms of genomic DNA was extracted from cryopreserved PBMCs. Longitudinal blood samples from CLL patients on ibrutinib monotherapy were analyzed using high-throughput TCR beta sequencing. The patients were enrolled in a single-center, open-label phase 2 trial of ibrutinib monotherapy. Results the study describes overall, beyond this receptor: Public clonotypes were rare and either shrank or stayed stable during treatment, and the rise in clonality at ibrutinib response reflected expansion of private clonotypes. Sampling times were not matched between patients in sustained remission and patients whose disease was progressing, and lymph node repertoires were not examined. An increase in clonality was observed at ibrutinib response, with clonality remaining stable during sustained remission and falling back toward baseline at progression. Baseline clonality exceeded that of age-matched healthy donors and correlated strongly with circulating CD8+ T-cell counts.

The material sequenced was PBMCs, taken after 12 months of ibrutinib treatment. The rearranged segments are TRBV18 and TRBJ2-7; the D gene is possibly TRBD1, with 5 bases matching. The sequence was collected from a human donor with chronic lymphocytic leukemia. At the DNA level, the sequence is TGTGCCAGCTCCCCCAGGGCGAAAGAATACGAGCAGTACTTC. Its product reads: CASSPRAKEYEQYF.